These 17 T cell receptor beta chains were sequenced from one sample in a study of beta chain features in type 1 diabetes. General study results and limits: There was a moderate but significant shortening of TCRB CDR3s in all four CD4+ subsets of Type 1 diabetes patients.

Of the isolated RNA, all was reverse transcribed, and so the sequenced material was expressed TCRB transcripts. Assay used: immunoSEQ multiplex PCR; TCRdb lists only in-frame clones, some missing. Of approximately 160,000 clones listed, around 10% are singletons. No antigen is known for these receptors. The source material was central memory CD4+ T cells from blood. The receptors here all came from a man younger than 45 with type 1 diabetes.

The CDR3 nucleotides read TGTGCCAGCAGCTGGCTCCGGGGGGCTCGGAATAGGAATGAGCAGTTCTTC. This gives the protein CASSWLRGARNRNEQFF. The genes are TRBV28 and TRBJ2-1; TRBD2 might be the D (7 bases). This CDR3 contains 17 residues. Germline V gene lookup returns CDR1 MDHEN and CDR2 SYDVKM. V shed 6 bases and J shed 7 bases, with 25 bases lying between them.

This clone was recorded a few times. This sequence joins TRBV18 and TRBJ2-2; unclear D gene. The CDR3 has 11 amino acids. Deletions cut 5 bases from V and 6 bases from J, with 4 bases between. Germline assignment: CDR1 KGHSH and CDR2 LQKENI. The DNA for the CDR3 is TGTGCCAGCTCAGAGGCCGGGGAGCTGTTTTTT. It is translated as CASSEAGELFF.

V usage is TRBV29-1 and J usage is TRBJ2-7; the match to TRBD2 covers 11 bases. The CDR3 is 14 amino acids. J lost 6 bases, V lost 6 bases, and 10 bases had no gene match. The germline V gene encodes CDR1 SQVTM and CDR2 ANQGSEA. The CDR3 here is CSVKGLAALGEQYF. DNA of the CDR3: TGCAGCGTGAAGGGACTAGCGGCTCTCGGCGAGCAGTACTTC.

J is TRBJ1-5 and V is TRBV30, with D maybe TRBD1 (5 bases). The CDR3 consists of 19 residues. CDR1 GTSNPN and CDR2 SVGIG come from the germline V gene (reference sequence). The V end lost 0 bases, the J end lost 1 base, and 22 bases lay between the germline ends. CDR3 nucleotides: TGTGCCTGGAGTGTCGGCCGGGACTTCCTATCCCAGAGCAATCAGCCCCAGCATTTT. It translates to CAWSVGRDFLSQSNQPQHF.

The V gene is TRBV4-1, the J gene TRBJ1-3; 9 bases line up with TRBD1. From germline, CDR1 is MGHRA and CDR2 YSYEKL. Trimming cost V 3 bases and J 8 bases; bases outside gene matches: 5. This CDR3 has 14 amino acids. CDR3 loop: CASSHWTGEDTIYF. In nucleotides, the CDR3 is TGCGCCAGCAGCCATTGGACAGGGGAAGACACCATATATTTT.

This clone has more than one count but fewer than ten. The chain is built from TRBV20-1 and TRBJ1-1, with 7 positions matching TRBD1. The CDR3 runs 10 residues. Germline V CDR1 and CDR2: DFQATT, SNEGSKA (reference sequence). V was pared by 3 bases and J by 10 bases, with 2 bases of the junction left unmatched. The CDR3 nucleotides read TGCAGTGCTAGTGCAGGGGGAGCTTTCTTT. Protein product: CSASAGGAFF.

This clone turned up a few times. The gene calls are TRBV28 and TRBJ2-7; D uncertain. This CDR3 is built from 12 residues. Between the trimmed V and J ends, which lost 6 bases and 0 bases, there was a span of 6 bases. Looked up from germline, CDR1 is MDHEN and CDR2 is SYDVKM. The CDR3 DNA is TGTGCCAGCAGATACAGCTCCTACGAGCAGTACTTC. It is translated as CASRYSSYEQYF.

This clone has a handful of counts. Different DNA sequences within this sample yield the same CDR3. J is TRBJ2-7 and V is TRBV7-2, with TRBD1 matching over 7 bases. V shed 1 base and J 3 bases; nucleotides not matched to a gene: 3. Germline CDR1 and CDR2: SGHTA and FQGNSA. The CDR3 consists of 14 residues. CDR3 in DNA: TGTGCCAGCAGCTTAGGGACAGGCAGCTACGAGCAGTACTTC. It yields the protein CASSLGTGSYEQYF. Full variable domain (rest looked up from reference TRBV7-2 and TRBJ2-7): GAGVSQSPSNKVTEKGKDVELRCDPISGHTALYWYRQSLGQGLEFLIYFQGNSAPDKSGLPSDRFSAERTGGSVSTLTIQRTQQEDSAVYLCASSLGTGSYEQYFGPGTRLTVT.

The genes are TRBV5-1 and TRBJ2-1; 8 bases fit TRBD2. CDR3 length: 14 residues. Germline V lookup: CDR1 SGHRS, CDR2 YFSETQ. V lost 4 bases and J lost 8; bases outside the gene matches: 8. The CDR3 bases are TGCGCCAGCAGCCCAGGACTAGCATCAGATGAGCAGTTCTTC. Encoded protein: CASSPGLASDEQFF. Full variable domain (remainder filled in from reference TRBV5-1 and TRBJ2-1): KAGVTQTPRYLIKTRGQQVTLSCSPISGHRSVSWYQQTPGQGLQFLFEYFSETQRNKGNFPGRFSGRQFSNSRSEMNVSTLELGDSALYLCASSPGLASDEQFFGPGTRLTVL.

V and J are TRBV4-2 and TRBJ2-1; TRBD2 matches at 7 bases. The V gene end was trimmed by 1 base and the J gene end by 13 bases; junction bases not matched to a gene: 10. CDR1 is LGHNA and CDR2 is YNFKEQ in the germline V gene. The CDR3 spans 14 residues. CDR3 protein: CASSQARSGRYQFF. In DNA form, the CDR3 reads TGTGCCAGCAGCCAAGCGCGGTCCGGGAGGTATCAGTTCTTC.

The gene calls are TRBV18 and TRBJ2-5; no clear D. The CDR3 is 15 residues long. Per germline, CDR1 KGHSH and CDR2 LQKENI. The V gene lost 1 base and the J gene lost 2 bases, with 11 bases spanning the gap. The DNA for the CDR3 is TGTGCCAGCTCACCACAGGAGACCTCTCAAGAGACCCAGTACTTC. Residues: CASSPQETSQETQYF.

This clone has at least ten counts. The rearrangement joins TRBV27 to TRBJ2-1, with a possible D match to TRBD2 (6 bases). CDR3 length: 15 residues. Per germline, CDR1 MNHEY and CDR2 SMNVEV (reference sequence). Trimming left V 2 bases short and J 0 bases short, with 8 bases between. CDR3 amino acids: CASSLRGTSYNEQFF. Written as DNA, the CDR3 is TGTGCCAGCAGTTTACGCGGGACCTCCTACAATGAGCAGTTCTTC.

This chain uses TRBV28 with TRBJ1-1; D is perhaps TRBD1 (6 bases). The ends were cut back, 6 bases at V and 1 base at J, with 9 bases in the middle. CDR3 size: 13 residues. Germline V gives CDR1 MDHEN, CDR2 SYDVKM. As DNA, the CDR3 is TGTGCCAGCAGCCCGGGACAGAACACTGAAGCTTTCTTT. As protein: CASSPGQNTEAFF.

This clone was detected only a few times. The chain joins TRBV18 to TRBJ2-6; 8 nucleotides align to TRBD1. CDR3 size: 18 residues. Germline V gene sequence: CDR1 KGHSH, CDR2 LQKENI. Losses at the gene ends were 1 base for V and 0 bases for J; bases not matched to a gene: 5. The CDR3 DNA sequence: TGTGCCAGCTCACCACGACAGGGGTCCCGCTCTGGGGCCAACGTCCTGACTTTC. It encodes CASSPRQGSRSGANVLTF.

V usage is TRBV11-3 and J usage is TRBJ2-1; 7 nucleotides align to TRBD2. The CDR3 extends over 13 amino acids. The ends lost 0 bases at V and 11 bases at J; junction bases unmatched: 4. CDR1 and CDR2 from the germline V gene are SGHNT and YENEEA. Here the CDR3 DNA reads TGTGCCAGCAGCTTAGATCGGGACTATCAGCAGTTCTTC. Amino acid sequence: CASSLDRDYQQFF. The full variable domain, with the rest looked up from reference TRBV11-3 and TRBJ2-1, is EAGVVQSPRYKIIEKKQPVAFWCNPISGHNTLYWYLQNLGQGPELLIRYENEEAVDDSQLPKDRFSAERLKGVDSTLKIQPAELGDSAVYLCASSLDRDYQQFFGPGTRLTVL.

V is TRBV5-4 and J is TRBJ2-7; TRBD2 might be the D (5 bases). V was pared by 0 bases and J by 0 bases, with 10 bases between. There are 15 residues in the CDR3. Germline assignment: CDR1 SGHNT and CDR2 YYREEE (reference sequence). The CDR3 sequence: CASSLGSVNSYEQYF. In DNA, the CDR3 is TGTGCCAGCAGCTTGGGTAGCGTGAACTCCTACGAGCAGTACTTC.

With regard to this clone: A far larger clone is a single base away, which makes a read error likely. This sequence joins TRBV4-2 and TRBJ2-1; a weak D match, TRBD2 (6 bases). The CDR3 sequence is 15 residues long. Germline V gives CDR1 LGHNA, CDR2 YNFKEQ. V dropped 3 bases and J dropped 5 bases, with 14 bases sitting between them. CDR3 amino acids: CASSHPLRLDNEQFF. The CDR3, as DNA: TGTGCCAGCAGCCATCCCCTCCGACTAGACAATGAGCAGTTCTTC.